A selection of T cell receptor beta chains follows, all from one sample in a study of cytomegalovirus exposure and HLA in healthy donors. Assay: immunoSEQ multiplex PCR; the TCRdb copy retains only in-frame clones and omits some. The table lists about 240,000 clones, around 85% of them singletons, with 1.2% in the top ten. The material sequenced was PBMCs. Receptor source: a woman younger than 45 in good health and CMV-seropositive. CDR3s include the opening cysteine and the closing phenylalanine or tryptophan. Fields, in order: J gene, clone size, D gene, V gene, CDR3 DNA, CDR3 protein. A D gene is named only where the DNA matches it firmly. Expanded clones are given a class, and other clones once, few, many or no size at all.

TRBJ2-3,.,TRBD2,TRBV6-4,TGTGCCAGCAGTGCGAGCGGGGGAATCACAGATACGCAGTATTTT,CASSASGGITDTQYF
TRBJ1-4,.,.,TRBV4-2,TGTGCCAGCAGCCAAGATGGGGCAGGGTCAGGTGAAAAACTGTTTTTT,CASSQDGAGSGEKLFF
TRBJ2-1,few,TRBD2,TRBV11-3,TGTGCCAGCAGCTTTGGACTAGCGGGAAAAGAAGTCGATGAGCAGTTCTTC,CASSFGLAGKEVDEQFF
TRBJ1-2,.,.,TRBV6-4,TGTGCCAGCAGCGCCCGGGACACCTCTAACTATGGCTACACCTTC,CASSARDTSNYGYTF
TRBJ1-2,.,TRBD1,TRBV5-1,TGCGCCAGCAGCTTGGACAGGGGGGTCTGGGGCTACACCTTC,CASSLDRGVWGYTF
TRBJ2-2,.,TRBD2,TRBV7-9,TGTGCCAGCAGCTATACGAGATCGCGGGGGTCCACCGGGGAGCTGTTTTTT,CASSYTRSRGSTGELFF
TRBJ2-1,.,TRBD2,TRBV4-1,TGCGCCAGCAGCTTGACTAGCAGTAACTCCTACAATGAGCAGTTCTTC,CASSLTSSNSYNEQFF
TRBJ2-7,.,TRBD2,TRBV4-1,TGCGCCAGCAGTCCTAGCGGGTTATCCTACGAGCAGTACTTC,CASSPSGLSYEQYF
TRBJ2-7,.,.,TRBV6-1,TGTGCCAGCAGTCCGTCCTGGAGCTCCTACGAGCAGTACTTC,CASSPSWSSYEQYF
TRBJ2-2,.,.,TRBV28,TGTGCCAGCGGATTACCGGGTACCCTGCTTACCGCGCAGCTGTTTTTT,CASGLPGTLLTAQLFF
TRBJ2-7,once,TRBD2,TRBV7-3,TGTGCCAGCAGCTTAACTGGGAGGGAGGGCGAGCAGTACTTC,CASSLTGREGEQYF
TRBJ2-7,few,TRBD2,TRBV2,TGTGCCGGCTACCGGGGGGACGAGCAGTACTTC,CAGYRGDEQYF
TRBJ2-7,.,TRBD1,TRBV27,TGTGCCAGCGGACGACGGGACAGGGGGCTTCGGGGCTCCTACGAGCAGTACTTC,CASGRRDRGLRGSYEQYF
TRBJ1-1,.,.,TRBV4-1,TGCGCCAGCAGGAATTTAGCCACTGAAGCTTTCTTT,CASRNLATEAFF
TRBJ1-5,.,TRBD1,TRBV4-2,TGTGCCAGCAGCCAAGACCAGGGGGCGCTGGGCAATCAGCCCCAGCATTTT,CASSQDQGALGNQPQHF
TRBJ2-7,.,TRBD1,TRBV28,TGTGCCAGCAGGCCTCCGGGACAGGGGGTGGACGAGCAGTACTTC,CASRPPGQGVDEQYF